Shown below are 25 T cell receptor beta chains from a single sample sequenced in a study of T cell responses to AZD1222 COVID-19 vaccine. Profiling relied on immunoSEQ multiplex PCR, and the TCRdb table lists in-frame clones only, not all of them. The sample carries around 50,000 clones, about 81% recorded once. The sequencing used peripheral blood, collected on day 0 of AZD1222 vaccination. The receptors were sampled from an adult in good health.

The chain carries TRBV14 and TRBJ2-7; possible D gene TRBD2, 6 bases. The CDR3 contains 15 residues. Germline assignment: CDR1 SGHDN and CDR2 FVKESK. V lost 3 bases to trimming and J lost 4 bases, with 16 bases between them. CDR3 sequence (DNA): TGTGCCAGCAGCCACAACGGAGCGGGTAAATACGAGCAGTACTTC. Its translation: CASSHNGAGKYEQYF.

The chain employs TRBV13 and TRBJ2-3, with 10 positions matching TRBD1. The germline CDR1 and CDR2 sequences are PRHDT and FYEKMQ (reference sequence). The junction had 3 bases not matched to a gene; V was cut back by 5 bases and J by 1 base. CDR3 size: 15 residues. The DNA of the CDR3 is TGTGCCAGCAGCCACGGGACAGGGGGCACAGATACGCAGTATTTT. Translation: CASSHGTGGTDTQYF.

The chain employs TRBV28 and TRBJ2-7; TRBD2 is a possible D gene (6 bases). CDR1 MDHEN and CDR2 SYDVKM come from the germline V gene. V shed 6 bases and J shed 4 bases, with 16 bases lying between them. This CDR3 region has 14 residues. The CDR3 coding sequence is TGTGCCAGCAGGGGAGGCGTAGGTTTTTACGAGCAGTACTTC. Translation: CASRGGVGFYEQYF. The whole variable domain, filled in from reference TRBV28 and TRBJ2-7, reads DVKVTQSSRYLVKRTGEKVFLECVQDMDHENMFWYRQDPGLGLRLIYFSYDVKMKEKGDIPEGYSVSREKKERFSLILESASTNQTSMYLCASRGGVGFYEQYFGPGTRLTVT.

The chain has TRBV6-6 and TRBJ2-2; TRBD1 or TRBD2 may be the D gene (5 bases each). The CDR3 sequence is 14 residues long. Trimming took 7 bases from V and 5 from J, leaving 14 bases between them. Germline assignment: CDR1 MNHNY and CDR2 SVGAGI (reference sequence). CDR3 loop: CASKKGSKTGELFF. Written as DNA, the CDR3 is TGTGCCAGCAAAAAGGGGAGTAAAACCGGGGAGCTGTTTTTT.

V usage is TRBV28 and J usage is TRBJ1-2, with D uncertain. The V and J ends lost 4 bases and 3 bases respectively, with 12 bases between them. The V gene's germline CDR1 is MDHEN and CDR2 SYDVKM. This CDR3 comprises 14 residues. CDR3 bases: TGTGCCAGCAGTTCATTAACCAGTGACTATGGCTACACCTTC. This gives the protein CASSSLTSDYGYTF.

The rearrangement uses TRBV4-1 and TRBJ2-1; 11 bases are a match to TRBD2. CDR3 length: 19 residues. Germline V gene data show CDR1 as MGHRA and CDR2 as YSYEKL. Losses at the gene ends were 0 bases for V and 0 bases for J; bases not matched to a gene: 7. The CDR3 here is CASSQEEGLAASSYNEQFF. CDR3 coding DNA: TGCGCCAGCAGCCAAGAGGAGGGACTAGCGGCTAGCTCCTACAATGAGCAGTTCTTC.

This clone was found once. The chain is built from TRBV19 and TRBJ1-1; 7 bases line up with TRBD1. CDR1 is LNHDA and CDR2 is SQIVND in the germline V gene (reference sequence). V was clipped by 5 bases and J by 6 bases; unmatched bases: 3. The CDR3 consists of 12 residues. The CDR3 nucleotides are TGTGCCAGTAGTCGACAGGGATCTGAAGCTTTCTTT. It translates to CASSRQGSEAFF.

The V and J genes are TRBV24-1 and TRBJ1-2; D unclear. CDR1 KGHDR and CDR2 SFDVKD come from the germline V gene. This CDR3 is 14 amino acids long. V was trimmed by 0 bases and J by 3 bases, leaving 7 bases between them. The CDR3 reads CATSDLRLDYGYTF. In DNA form, the CDR3 reads TGTGCCACCAGTGATTTGAGGCTGGACTATGGCTACACCTTC.

J is TRBJ2-7 and V is TRBV21-1; the table calls TRBD2, which could not be checked here. TRBV21-1 is designated a pseudogene. There are 9 residues in the CDR3. The CDR3 sequence: CASTTRGVV. CDR3 nucleotides: TGTGCCAGCACCACTCGGGGGGTGGTC.

The chain joins TRBV30 to TRBJ2-3; TRBD1 matches 8 bases. V lost 3 bases, J lost 1 base, and 9 bases stayed unmatched. Germline V gene lookup returns CDR1 GTSNPN and CDR2 SVGIG (reference sequence). The CDR3 runs 16 residues. CDR3 sequence reads: CAWSDRQGTGTDTQYF. Written as DNA, the CDR3 is TGTGCCTGGAGCGATAGACAGGGGACGGGCACAGATACGCAGTATTTT.

The rearrangement joins TRBV28 to TRBJ2-7, with 10 nucleotides matching TRBD1. V dropped 6 bases and J dropped 3; count of bases not matched to a gene: 8. From germline, CDR1 is MDHEN and CDR2 SYDVKM. The CDR3 is 15 residues long. This CDR3 reads CASSSPGQGFYEQYF. Here the CDR3 DNA reads TGTGCCAGCAGCTCGCCGGGACAGGGGTTCTACGAGCAGTACTTC.

The chain carries TRBV29-1 and TRBJ2-7; 8 nucleotides agree with TRBD1. From germline, CDR1 is SQVTM and CDR2 ANQGSEA. This CDR3 comprises 16 residues. Trimming cost V 2 bases and J 0 bases; bases outside gene matches: 9. The CDR3 reads CSVERMDRATSYEQYF. The CDR3 DNA is TGCAGCGTTGAAAGGATGGACAGGGCTACCTCCTACGAGCAGTACTTC.

V usage is TRBV21-1 and J usage is TRBJ2-7; the D call TRBD1 from the table was never checked on the DNA. TRBV21-1 is deemed a pseudogene. The CDR3 has 15 residues. The CDR3 DNA sequence: TGTGCCAGCAGCGCCCCGGGACAGGGGGGTTACGAGCAGTACTTC. Amino acid sequence: CASSAPGQGGYEQYF.

V gene TRBV7-2 combines with J gene TRBJ1-2; D gene unclear. V lost 0 bases and J lost 4, with 12 bases in between. Germline assignment: CDR1 SGHTA and CDR2 FQGNSA. The CDR3 spans 15 residues. DNA for the CDR3: TGTGCCAGCAGCTTAGCGCGGAGGAGTACCTATGGCTACACCTTC. Translated, it gives CASSLARRSTYGYTF.

The V and J genes are TRBV27 and TRBJ2-7, with 7 bases aligning to TRBD2. The CDR3 totals 14 residues. Trimming removed 6 bases from V and 2 bases from J; junction bases left unmatched: 7. Germline loops: CDR1 MNHEY, CDR2 SMNVEV (reference sequence). CDR3 in amino acids: CASSQEGRAYEQYF. CDR3 in DNA: TGTGCCAGCAGCCAAGAGGGGAGGGCCTACGAGCAGTACTTC.

J is TRBJ1-5 and V is TRBV30; D call uncertain. Trimming cost V 0 bases and J 4 bases, with 10 bases left between them. Germline-derived CDR1 and CDR2 are GTSNPN and SVGIG (reference sequence). This CDR3 has 14 amino acids. CDR3 sequence (DNA): TGTGCCTGGAGTGTACCGGGTAGGAATCAGCCCCAGCATTTT. It encodes CAWSVPGRNQPQHF.

The rearrangement uses TRBV18 and TRBJ2-7; 7 bases agree with TRBD1. There are 14 residues in the CDR3. Germline assignment: CDR1 KGHSH and CDR2 LQKENI. J gave up 1 base and V 3 bases, and 3 bases lay outside the gene matches. CDR3 residues: CASSPLGQSYEQYF. In DNA, the CDR3 is TGTGCCAGCTCACCGCTGGGACAGTCCTACGAGCAGTACTTC.

The V and J genes are TRBV5-4 and TRBJ1-1, with unresolved D. Germline V gene data show CDR1 as SGHNT and CDR2 as YYREEE (reference sequence). Deletions cut 2 bases from V and 2 bases from J, with 16 bases between. The length of the CDR3 is 16 residues. CDR3 protein: CASSFFRGERNTEAFF. The CDR3 nucleotides are TGTGCCAGCAGCTTTTTCCGGGGTGAGAGAAACACTGAAGCTTTCTTT.

This chain uses TRBV11-2 with TRBJ2-4; D not resolved. CDR1 is SGHAT and CDR2 is FQNNGV in the germline V gene. The CDR3 length is 15 residues. V gave up 2 bases and J gave up 6 bases, with 14 bases separating them. The DNA for the CDR3 is TGTGCCAGCAGCTTAATTGAACGATGGGGAAACATTCAGTACTTC. Translation: CASSLIERWGNIQYF.

This clone was recorded once. The junction differs from germline at one of its ends, possibly a read error. V usage is TRBV13 and J usage is TRBJ1-3, with 8 bases that match TRBD1. The CDR3 contains 15 residues. The germline V gene encodes CDR1 PRHDT and CDR2 FYEKMQ (reference sequence). CDR3 sequence: CASSLGQGGGNTIYF. The DNA for the CDR3 is TGTGCCAGCAGTTTAGGACAGGGCGGTGGAAACACCATATATTTT. Supplemented by reference TRBV13 and TRBJ1-3, the full variable domain reads AAGVIQSPRHLIKEKRETATLKCYPIPRHDTVYWYQQGPGQDPQFLISFYEKMQSDKGSIPDRFSAQQFSDYHSELNMSSLELGDSALYFCASSLGQGGGNTIYFGEGSWLTVV.

This chain uses TRBV5-4 with TRBJ2-3, with D perhaps matching TRBD2 (5 bases). Trimming pared 0 bases from V and 3 bases from J, leaving 14 bases between. The CDR3 is 16 amino acids. Germline CDR1 SGHNT, CDR2 YYREEE (reference sequence). CDR3 sequence: CASSLGVYSETDTQYF. CDR3 DNA: TGTGCCAGCAGCTTGGGGGTGTATAGCGAAACAGATACGCAGTATTTT.

The chain is built from TRBV7-6 and TRBJ2-1; D is possibly TRBD2 (6 bases). This CDR3 contains 17 residues. From germline, CDR1 is SGHVS and CDR2 FNYEAQ. The germline V and J ends were trimmed by 5 bases and 0 bases, with 17 bases remaining between them. The CDR3 loop is CASSPSSSAGSYNEQFF. The CDR3 bases are TGTGCCAGCAGCCCCTCGTCTAGCGCGGGCTCCTACAATGAGCAGTTCTTC.

CDR3 bases: TGTGCCAGCAGCCCCGGGGGCTACGAGCAGTACTTC. Translating it yields CASSPGGYEQYF. The chain recombines TRBV27 with TRBJ2-7; D might be TRBD2 (6 bases). The V end was cut by 6 bases, the J end by 3 bases, with 9 bases between. Germline V gene sequence: CDR1 MNHEY, CDR2 SMNVEV (reference sequence). The CDR3 sequence is 12 residues long.

This CDR3 is CASSLRTANTGELFF. The CDR3 DNA follows: TGTGCCAGCAGCTTACGGACAGCCAACACCGGGGAGCTGTTTTTT. The chain recombines TRBV11-2 with TRBJ2-2; D may be TRBD1 (6 bases). Trimming cost V 2 bases and J 2 bases, with 9 bases left between them. The CDR3 spans 15 residues. CDR1 SGHAT and CDR2 FQNNGV come from the germline V gene.

V gene TRBV5-1 combines with J gene TRBJ1-2; D is unclear. The CDR3 sequence is 13 residues long. Per germline, CDR1 SGHRS and CDR2 YFSETQ. V was shortened by 0 bases and J by 4 bases, with 7 bases between the two germline ends. The CDR3 spells CASSLGSPYGYTF. CDR3 nucleotide sequence: TGCGCCAGCAGCTTGGGAAGCCCCTATGGCTACACCTTC. Variable domain in full (rest from reference TRBV5-1 and TRBJ1-2): KAGVTQTPRYLIKTRGQQVTLSCSPISGHRSVSWYQQTPGQGLQFLFEYFSETQRNKGNFPGRFSGRQFSNSRSEMNVSTLELGDSALYLCASSLGSPYGYTFGSGTRLTVV.